This TCR beta chain was retrieved from a study of cytomegalovirus exposure and HLA in healthy donors. Points from the study as a whole: Altogether, around 160 TCR beta chains were recorded as cytomegalovirus-associated.

CDR1 and CDR2 from the germline V gene are SGDLS and YYNGEE. The CDR3 is made up of 12 amino acids. Trimming stripped 3 bases from V and 8 bases from J, with 11 bases between. As concerns this clone: No antigen is known for it.

TCRdb's table, derived via immunoSEQ multiplex PCR, lists solely in-frame clones and lacks some. The sample shows hundreds of thousands of clones, roughly 90% of them seen only once. The sequence was collected from a woman younger than 35 in good health and CMV-seronegative. Sequenced input: PBMCs. The genes are TRBV9 and TRBJ1-1; D gene uncertain. CDR3 loop: CASSGLLGEAFF. The CDR3 DNA reads TGTGCCAGCAGCGGGCTTTTGGGCGAAGCTTTCTTT.